This TCR beta chain appears in the sequencing data of a study of blood T cell repertoires in COVID-19 (TCRdb year 2020). Looking at the study overall: Samples from collaborators originated in the United States, Italy and Spain and spanned both the acute and convalescent phases of COVID-19. The material from the prospective study consisted of cDNA or gDNA derived from T cells, B-cell-depleted T cells, or PBMCs. Deeply sampled blood TCRbeta repertoires from subjects exposed to, actively infected with, or recovered from COVID-19 were included in the dataset. A freely available public database, intended as a resource for researchers studying the immune response to SARS-CoV-2, is where the repertoires were released. The samples were drawn from two sources: the first 160 participants of the ongoing ImmuneRACE study, and 1,254 subjects contributed by 6 global collaborators. A de-identified subject ID, COVID-19 status, age in years and sex were almost always included in the sample metadata. Where HLA class I and class II types were available, the types were taken from metadata supplied by the sample provider, not from assay-based typing. What the research found in general, with its limitations: The amount of clinical and demographic metadata varied by source and participant and was provided uncurated.

The immunoSEQ Assay, a bias-controlled multiplex PCR, was used to amplify TCRbeta CDR3 regions from genomic DNA. The study's processing was this. Nucleated cell counts per sample were estimated from amplification of reference gene primers within the assay. Sequence reads were collapsed and filtered to measure the absolute abundance of every unique TCRbeta CDR3 rearrangement. For each sample, productive Simpson clonality was calculated as the square root of Simpson's diversity index across productive rearrangements. Imported from immuneACCESS, the table was reduced by TCRdb to in-frame sequences with V and J called. These copies leave out some clones; in studies compared against another copy, an unresolved V gene accounts for under half, and the cause of the remainder is not known. The DNA was the basis for D and trimming; V, J and clone size are from that table. A total of tens of thousands of clones appear in this sample, around 86% of them only once. The ten largest make up around 7.4% of the sample.

The collaborating institutions used their own protocols to collect whole blood in K2EDTA tubes. For TCRbeta analysis, collaborators shipped samples as frozen whole blood, isolated PBMCs, or DNA extracted from either of those sample types. The CDR3 holds 16 amino acids from the cysteine to the phenylalanine. The sequence is cut down to CDR3 DNA, 48 bases in frame from base 1. From a lookup of the germline V gene (reference sequence), CDR1 and CDR2 are SEHNR and FQNEAQ. Relative to germline, V is missing 8 bases and J is missing 3 bases, with 7 bases of the junction outside any gene match. As regards this clone: The target of this receptor is not known. Base-call qualities are not available, and no considerably larger clone is one nucleotide away.

Sequencing input: peripheral blood. This receptor chain uses TRBV7-9 and TRBJ2-1, and 13 junctional nucleotides match TRBD2. The TCR comes from a human donor with active COVID-19. The donor label of this sample is uncertain. This receptor carries the CDR3 CASSGLAGHVYNEQFF. Here is the DNA: TGTGCCAGCTCGGGACTAGCGGGACATGTCTACAATGAGCAGTTCTTC.